Shown below are 19 T cell receptor beta chains from a single sample sequenced in a study of T cell responses to AZD1222 COVID-19 vaccine. Here immunoSEQ multiplex PCR was the method, and the copy in TCRdb shows in-frame clones only, minus some. The data show 110,000 or so clones, 70% to 90% seen once. The source was peripheral blood, collected 28 days after the second AZD1222 dose. These TCRs come from an adult who received the AZD1222 COVID-19 vaccine.

The chain has TRBV28 and TRBJ2-7; D unclear. The germline V and J ends were trimmed by 2 bases and 4 bases, with 3 bases remaining between them. CDR1 and CDR2 from the germline V gene are MDHEN and SYDVKM. This CDR3 comprises 11 residues. CDR3 protein: CASSLQYEQYF. In nucleotides, the CDR3 is TGTGCCAGCAGTTTACAGTACGAGCAGTACTTC.

The gene calls are TRBV18 and TRBJ1-3; 9 nucleotides line up with TRBD1. The length of the CDR3 is 17 residues. V was pared by 1 base and J by 0 bases, with 4 bases of the junction left unmatched. Per the germline V gene, CDR1 is KGHSH and CDR2 is LQKENI. The CDR3 loop is CASSPRTGDRSGNTIYF. The CDR3 DNA follows: TGTGCCAGCTCACCACGGACAGGGGACCGCTCTGGAAACACCATATATTTT.

This chain links TRBV4-2 with TRBJ2-3; 12 bases agree with TRBD2. Germline values: CDR1 LGHNA, CDR2 YNFKEQ. The CDR3 is 17 amino acids. V gave up 0 bases and J gave up 8 bases; unmatched junction bases: 9. The CDR3 reads CASSQDPASGGATTQYF. The CDR3 region has the DNA TGTGCCAGCAGCCAAGATCCGGCTAGCGGGGGGGCTACTACGCAGTATTTT.

The gene calls are TRBV5-1 and TRBJ2-1, with D maybe TRBD2 (7 bases). The CDR3 covers 17 residues. V lost 4 bases and J lost 2, with 19 bases in between. Looked up from germline, CDR1 is SGHRS and CDR2 is YFSETQ. The CDR3 region has the DNA TGCGCCAGCAGCGGGGGGGCTGCGAGCGGGCCCTACAATGAGCAGTTCTTC. This codes for CASSGGAASGPYNEQFF. Drawing the rest from reference TRBV5-1 and TRBJ2-1, the complete variable domain is KAGVTQTPRYLIKTRGQQVTLSCSPISGHRSVSWYQQTPGQGLQFLFEYFSETQRNKGNFPGRFSGRQFSNSRSEMNVSTLELGDSALYLCASSGGAASGPYNEQFFGPGTRLTVL.

For the CDR3, the DNA is TGCGCCAGCAGCCCAGCCTCAGGACAGGGGTGGACGAGTGGCTACACCTTC. As protein: CASSPASGQGWTSGYTF. The rearrangement uses TRBV5-1 and TRBJ1-2, with 9 bases aligning to TRBD1. From germline, CDR1 is SGHRS and CDR2 YFSETQ. The CDR3 spans 17 residues. The junction had 17 bases not matched to a gene; V was cut back by 4 bases and J by 7 bases.

The chain carries TRBV28 and TRBJ1-5; D possibly corresponds to TRBD1 (6 bases). The CDR3 is 15 residues long. The germline V gene encodes CDR1 MDHEN and CDR2 SYDVKM. Trimming shortened V by 4 bases and J by 5 bases, and 15 bases separated the two germline ends. CDR3 nucleotide sequence: TGTGCCAGCAGTTCGCCAGGGGAGGTTCATCAGCCCCAGCATTTT. Translating gives CASSSPGEVHQPQHF. Full variable domain (outside the CDR3, taken from reference TRBV28 and TRBJ1-5): DVKVTQSSRYLVKRTGEKVFLECVQDMDHENMFWYRQDPGLGLRLIYFSYDVKMKEKGDIPEGYSVSREKKERFSLILESASTNQTSMYLCASSSPGEVHQPQHFGDGTRLSIL.

The chain joins TRBV5-8 to TRBJ1-5, with 8 bases fitting TRBD1. The germline V gene encodes CDR1 SGHTS and CDR2 YDEGEE. The trim removed 0 bases at V and 2 bases at J, leaving 1 base unmatched. CDR3 size: 15 residues. The CDR3 DNA reads as TGTGCCAGCAGCTTGGCAGGGGGCCGCAATCAGCCCCAGCATTTT. It codes for CASSLAGGRNQPQHF. Using reference TRBV5-8 and TRBJ1-5 for the parts outside the CDR3, the full variable domain is EAGVTQSPTHLIKTRGQQATLRCSPISGHTSVYWYQQALGLGLQFLLWYDEGEERNRGNFPPRFSGRQFPNYSSELNVNALELEDSALYLCASSLAGGRNQPQHFGDGTRLSIL.

This clone turned up a few times. The same CDR3 can be traced to other DNA sequences in this sample. V is TRBV9 and J is TRBJ1-1; perhaps TRBD1 as D (5 bases). Germline CDR1 is SGDLS and CDR2 is YYNGEE. V shed 2 bases and J shed 2 bases, with 10 bases lying between them. CDR3 length equals 14 residues. The CDR3 sequence is CASSVQGGNTEAFF. The CDR3 nucleotides are TGTGCCAGCAGCGTTCAGGGAGGTAACACTGAAGCTTTCTTT.

Only a few counts were recorded for this clone. This chain connects TRBV2 to TRBJ2-2, with D uncertain. This CDR3 comprises 16 residues. Germline lookup yields CDR1 SNHLY and CDR2 FYNNEI. The V and J ends lost 5 bases and 6 bases respectively, with 19 bases between them. The CDR3 here is CASSILAQNGAGELFF. The CDR3 nucleotides are TGTGCCAGCAGTATTCTCGCCCAAAATGGGGCCGGGGAGCTGTTTTTT. The whole variable domain, filled in from reference TRBV2 and TRBJ2-2, reads EPEVTQTPSHQVTQMGQEVILRCVPISNHLYFYWYRQILGQKVEFLVSFYNNEISEKSEIFDDQFSVERPDGSNFTLKIRSTKLEDSAMYFCASSILAQNGAGELFFGEGSRLTVL.

This clone appeared a few times. The chain joins TRBV5-1 to TRBJ1-2, with 7 bases lining up with TRBD1. Trimming took 0 bases from V and 8 from J; bases not matched to a gene: 4. Germline V lookup: CDR1 SGHRS, CDR2 YFSETQ. The CDR3 consists of 13 residues. This CDR3 reads CASSLEGASGYTF. The CDR3 DNA reads TGCGCCAGCAGCTTGGAGGGGGCCTCAGGCTACACCTTC.

The chain carries TRBV30 and TRBJ1-5; no definite D call. Trimming removed 1 base from V and 4 bases from J, with 8 bases in between. Looked up from germline, CDR1 is GTSNPN and CDR2 is SVGIG (reference sequence). The CDR3 has 13 amino acids. This CDR3 is CAWSGGRNQPQHF. CDR3 in DNA: TGTGCCTGGAGTGGAGGACGGAATCAGCCCCAGCATTTT.

The CDR3 loop is CASSYRDRGLQPQHF. The CDR3 DNA is TGTGCCAGCAGTTACAGGGACAGGGGGCTTCAGCCCCAGCATTTT. V and J are TRBV6-2 or TRBV6-3 and TRBJ1-5; 12 bases fit TRBD1. CDR3 length: 15 amino acids. The V and J ends lost 2 bases and 6 bases, in that order; junction bases with no gene match: 2. Germline loops: CDR1 MNHEY, CDR2 SVGEGT.

The rearrangement joins TRBV18 to TRBJ1-1, with a possible D match to TRBD1 (5 bases). Trimming took 4 bases from V and 5 from J, leaving 11 bases between them. The CDR3 has 13 residues. Germline assignment: CDR1 KGHSH and CDR2 LQKENI. The CDR3 reads CASSRDVETEAFF. CDR3 nucleotides: TGTGCCAGCTCACGGGACGTAGAGACTGAAGCTTTCTTT.

The genes are TRBV6-2 or TRBV6-3 and TRBJ2-1, with TRBD2 matching over 8 bases. The CDR3 contains 15 residues. Germline CDR1 reads MNHEY; CDR2 reads SVGEGT. The J segment lost 6 bases and the V segment lost 2 bases, leaving 6 bases of the junction unmatched. DNA of the CDR3: TGTGCCAGCAGTTACCTCGGGACTAGTCGCAATGAGCAGTTCTTC. Its translation is CASSYLGTSRNEQFF.

The chain is built from TRBV7-3 and TRBJ2-3, with D tentatively TRBD1 (5 bases). Trimming took 2 bases from V and 5 from J, leaving 5 bases between them. CDR1 is SGHTA, CDR2 FQGTGA, per germline. CDR3 size: 12 residues. Here the CDR3 reads CASSLQGDTQYF. The DNA of the CDR3 is TGTGCCAGCAGCTTACAGGGAGATACGCAGTATTTT.

The chain combines TRBV16 with TRBJ1-1; TRBD1 might be the D (5 bases). From germline, CDR1 is KGHSY and CDR2 FQNENV. The CDR3 has 14 amino acids. V dropped 1 base and J dropped 1 base, with 7 bases sitting between them. The CDR3 is CASSQWGRNTEAFF. As DNA, the CDR3 is TGTGCCAGCAGCCAATGGGGGAGGAACACTGAAGCTTTCTTT.

The chain employs TRBV7-2 and TRBJ1-3; 8 bases map to TRBD1. With V trimmed by 5 bases and J by 2 bases, 2 bases remained unmatched. Looked up from germline, CDR1 is SGHTA and CDR2 is FQGNSA. CDR3 size: 14 residues. The CDR3 reads CASSQQGAGNTIYF. CDR3 nucleotides: TGTGCCAGCAGCCAACAGGGGGCTGGAAACACCATATATTTT.

The rearrangement joins TRBV4-3 to TRBJ2-2; a possible D gene is TRBD2 (6 bases). This CDR3 region has 17 residues. The V gene's germline CDR1 is LGHNA and CDR2 YSLEER. Trimming cost V 0 bases and J 2 bases, with 13 bases left between them. The chain's CDR3 is CASSQEGAGQNTGELFF. The CDR3 DNA is TGCGCCAGCAGCCAAGAAGGCGCGGGGCAAAACACCGGGGAGCTGTTTTTT.

This clone has just one count. The chain couples TRBV6-2 or TRBV6-3 to TRBJ1-5; TRBD1 matches 7 bases. CDR1 and CDR2 from the germline V gene are MNHEY and SVGEGT. After removal of 0 bases from V and 0 bases from J, the junction contained 11 bases not matched to a gene. The CDR3 length is 19 residues. In nucleotides, the CDR3 is TGTGCCAGCAGTTACTCCCGGGACAGCGATGGATATAGCAATCAGCCCCAGCATTTT. This codes for CASSYSRDSDGYSNQPQHF.